The 27 T cell receptor beta chains reported below all come from one sample, sequenced in a study of breast tumors, draining lymph nodes, adjacent tissues. TCRdb re-derived calls from the multiplex PCR reads in MiXCR, one entry per CDR3 protein. The sample includes 200,000 to 300,000 distinct CDR3 sequences, about 33% of them seen just once. Samples came from axillary lymph nodes draining the breast cancer. What was sequenced was axillary lymph node tissue. These receptors were obtained from a female donor with breast cancer. Some clones in this sample may be carry-over from other donors' samples.

This clonotype has a count of ten or more. The rearrangement uses TRBV29-1 and TRBJ1-4, with a tentative D call TRBD1 (6 bases). Trimming took 4 bases from V and 0 from J, leaving 6 bases between them. CDR1 is SQVTM, CDR2 ANQGSEA, per germline. CDR3 size: 13 residues. As DNA, the CDR3 is TGCAGCGTTGGACAGGCAACTAATGAAAAACTGTTTTTT. Translated, it gives CSVGQATNEKLFF. The variable domain in full, with the rest retrieved from reference TRBV29-1 and TRBJ1-4, is SAVISQKPSRDICQRGTSLTIQCQVDSQVTMMFWYRQQPGQSLTLIATANQGSEATYESGFVIDKFPISRPNLTFSTLTVSNMSPEDSSIYLCSVGQATNEKLFFGSGTQLSVL.

This clonotype was seen repeatedly, ten times or more. The chain links TRBV11-3 to TRBJ2-1; D possibly corresponds to TRBD2 (6 bases). This CDR3 spans 15 amino acids. Germline CDR1 is SGHNT and CDR2 is YENEEA. V was trimmed by 5 bases and J by 8 bases, leaving 19 bases between them. The CDR3 DNA reads TGTGCCAGCAGCGATAGCGGCTTCCCTGGAGATGAGCAGTTCTTC. Amino acid sequence: CASSDSGFPGDEQFF.

The chain employs TRBV28 and TRBJ2-5, with TRBD2 matching over 11 bases. The ends lost 4 bases at V and 1 base at J; junction bases unmatched: 5. Germline lookup yields CDR1 MDHEN and CDR2 SYDVKM. The CDR3 loop spans 16 amino acids. The CDR3 DNA sequence: TGTGCCAGCAGTTCCCGGACTAGCGGGTCCCAAGAGACCCAGTACTTC. Translating it yields CASSSRTSGSQETQYF.

Worth noting for this clonotype: One end of the junction fails to match germline, which may point to a read error. V usage is TRBV6-2 or TRBV6-3 and J usage is TRBJ1-5; possible D gene TRBD1, 5 bases. Germline assignment: CDR1 MNHEY and CDR2 SVGEGT. The CDR3 spans 12 residues. The CDR3 here is CASSRGRDHEHF. CDR3 DNA: TGTGCCAGCAGTCGTGGCAGGGACCACGAGCATTTC.

This clonotype was counted many times. The chain carries TRBV10-2 and TRBJ2-7, with D maybe TRBD2 (6 bases). This CDR3 spans 15 amino acids. From germline, CDR1 is WSHSY and CDR2 SAAADI. The germline V and J ends were trimmed by 4 bases and 0 bases, with 13 bases remaining between them. CDR3 region: CASSGGSGLSYEQYF. CDR3 DNA: TGCGCCAGCAGTGGGGGTAGCGGCCTCTCCTACGAGCAGTACTTC.

This clonotype was observed many times. The chain uses TRBV4-3 and TRBJ2-6, with D possibly matching TRBD2 (6 bases). CDR3 length equals 16 residues. The V and J ends lost 0 bases and 4 bases respectively, with 10 bases between them. Germline loops: CDR1 LGHNA, CDR2 YSLEER. The CDR3 DNA follows: TGCGCCAGCAGCCAAGATTGGGGGGTGGGGGCCAACGTCCTGACTTTC. This encodes CASSQDWGVGANVLTF.

This clonotype has ten or more counts. V is TRBV14 and J is TRBJ2-7; no reliable D call. Per germline, CDR1 SGHDN and CDR2 FVKESK. CDR3 length equals 14 residues. The V end lost 2 bases, the J end lost 3 bases, and 11 bases lay between the germline ends. CDR3 loop: CASSQSFGSYEQYF. The CDR3 DNA reads as TGTGCCAGCAGCCAAAGTTTCGGAAGCTACGAGCAGTACTTC.

In the case of this clonotype: A much larger clone differs by one base, so this may be a read error. This chain uses TRBV11-2 with TRBJ2-1, with TRBD2 as a possible D gene (7 bases). This CDR3 has 17 amino acids. With 1 base removed from V and 3 bases from J, the gap between germline ends came to 16 bases. The germline CDR1 and CDR2 sequences are SGHAT and FQNNGV. The DNA for the CDR3 is TGTGCCAGCAGCTTAGTGGCGGGGGCAAGAGTCTACAATGAGCAGTTCTTC. Amino acid sequence: CASSLVAGARVYNEQFF.

This clonotype was recorded a few times. This sequence joins TRBV5-8 and TRBJ2-5; D possibly corresponds to TRBD2 (6 bases). The V end was cut by 0 bases, the J end by 3 bases, with 12 bases between. The CDR3 spans 15 residues. Germline V lookup: CDR1 SGHTS, CDR2 YDEGEE. As DNA, the CDR3 is TGTGCCAGCAGCTTGGGCGGGACGGTAGAAGAGACCCAGTACTTC. Residues: CASSLGGTVEETQYF. Full variable domain (missing parts from reference TRBV5-8 and TRBJ2-5): EAGVTQSPTHLIKTRGQQATLRCSPISGHTSVYWYQQALGLGLQFLLWYDEGEERNRGNFPPRFSGRQFPNYSSELNVNALELEDSALYLCASSLGGTVEETQYFGPGTRLLVL.

Note on this clonotype: Given a much more abundant clone one base away, this may be a read error. The chain uses TRBV6-5 and TRBJ2-3; D is undetermined. V lost 10 bases and J lost 3, with 20 bases in between. The germline V gene has CDR1 MNHEY and CDR2 SVGAGI. The length of the CDR3 is 15 residues. CDR3 amino acids: CATAPGQASTDTQYF. CDR3 bases: TGTGCCACCGCTCCCGGGCAGGCTAGTACAGATACGCAGTATTTT.

This clonotype was found many times. V is TRBV7-8 and J is TRBJ2-7; 9 bases agree with TRBD1. From germline, CDR1 is SGHVS and CDR2 FQNEAQ. Germline trimming cut 5 bases from V and 3 bases from J; bases unmatched to any gene: 8. The CDR3 contains 15 residues. CDR3 in amino acids: CASSLDRGFNYEQYF. DNA for the CDR3: TGTGCCAGCAGCCTCGACAGGGGGTTTAACTACGAGCAGTACTTC.

V and J are TRBV5-6 and TRBJ1-2, with 7 nucleotides matching TRBD1. The CDR3 is made up of 18 amino acids. Germline CDR1 reads SGHDT; CDR2 reads YYEEEE. After removal of 0 bases from V and 4 bases from J, the junction contained 15 bases not matched to a gene. CDR3 coding DNA: TGTGCCAGCAGCTTGGTCGTAGGAGGGGGCCTTTCACGCTATGGCTACACCTTC. It is translated as CASSLVVGGGLSRYGYTF.

This clonotype was observed many times. CDR3 nucleotide sequence: TGTGCCAGCAGTTACTCGAATCGACGTTCTAATTCACCCCTCCACTTT. Translation gives CASSYSNRRSNSPLHF. V and J are TRBV6-5 and TRBJ1-6; no clear D gene. The CDR3 contains 16 residues. Germline V gives CDR1 MNHEY, CDR2 SVGAGI. The V gene lost 0 bases and the J gene lost 6 bases, with 12 bases spanning the gap.

The table lists this clonotype with a few counts. The V gene is TRBV5-4, the J gene TRBJ2-6, with D possibly being TRBD2 (6 bases). The CDR3 runs to 15 residues. Germline CDR1 reads SGHNT; CDR2 reads YYREEE (reference sequence). V lost 1 base, J lost 4 bases, and 9 bases lay in between. The CDR3 nucleotides are TGTGCCAGCAGCTTGCGGGGGACCGGGGCCAACGTCCTGACTTTC. Protein product: CASSLRGTGANVLTF.

This clonotype was seen a single time. The CDR3 does not end in the conserved phenylalanine or tryptophan, so this is likely a read error. V and J are TRBV9 and TRBJ2-5; the D gene is possibly TRBD1 (6 bases). CDR1 and CDR2 (germline): SGDLS, YYNGEE. The V end was cut by 0 bases, the J end by 5 bases, with 8 bases between. The CDR3 is made up of 13 amino acids. The CDR3 reads CASSVEGEETQYS. Written as DNA, the CDR3 is TGTGCCAGCAGCGTAGAGGGGGAGGAGACCCAGTACTCC.

This clonotype was observed many times. The chain joins TRBV29-1 to TRBJ1-2; 11 nucleotides agree with TRBD1. This CDR3 has 13 amino acids. The ends lost 7 bases at V and 6 bases at J; junction bases unmatched: 7. Germline CDR1 is SQVTM and CDR2 is ANQGSEA. The CDR3 sequence is CSDRTGGADGYTF. The CDR3 region has the DNA TGCAGCGACAGGACAGGGGGCGCTGATGGCTACACCTTC. Using reference TRBV29-1 and TRBJ1-2 for the parts outside the CDR3, the full variable domain is SAVISQKPSRDICQRGTSLTIQCQVDSQVTMMFWYRQQPGQSLTLIATANQGSEATYESGFVIDKFPISRPNLTFSTLTVSNMSPEDSSIYLCSDRTGGADGYTFGSGTRLTVV.

This clonotype has just a few counts. V gene TRBV28 combines with J gene TRBJ2-3, with a tentative D call TRBD2 (5 bases). The ends were cut back, 1 base at V and 0 bases at J, with 8 bases in the middle. Per germline, CDR1 MDHEN and CDR2 SYDVKM. This CDR3 spans 15 amino acids. The CDR3 spells CASSLFRTSTDTQYF. CDR3 nucleotide sequence: TGTGCCAGCAGTTTATTCAGGACTAGCACAGATACGCAGTATTTT.

The CDR3 DNA sequence: TGCAGTGCTAGACCTGGGGGGGGGGCCGAGGCCCAGTACTTC. Translation gives CSARPGGGAEAQYF. The chain has TRBV20-1 and TRBJ2-5, with D possibly being TRBD2 (7 bases). Trimming shortened V by 2 bases and J by 9 bases, and 19 bases separated the two germline ends. The germline gives CDR1 DFQATT, CDR2 SNEGSKA (reference sequence). This CDR3 is 14 amino acids long.

There are many counts of this clonotype. The CDR3 spells CASSYSTQSGNTIYF. The CDR3 region has the DNA TGTGCCAGCAGTTACTCGACCCAATCTGGAAACACCATATATTTT. The chain recombines TRBV6-6 with TRBJ1-3, with no clear D. This CDR3 contains 15 residues. Per the germline V gene, CDR1 is MNHNY and CDR2 is SVGAGI (reference sequence). The V and J ends lost 0 bases and 1 base respectively, with 7 bases between them.

For this clonotype: A much larger clone lies one base from this, so it may be a read error. The rearrangement joins TRBV20-1 to TRBJ2-1, with D perhaps matching TRBD1 (5 bases). Germline values: CDR1 DFQATT, CDR2 SNEGSKA (reference sequence). CDR3 size: 12 residues. The CDR3 DNA sequence: TGCAGTGCTAGCCCAGGGAACAATGAGCCGTTCTTC. Translated, it gives CSASPGNNEPFF.

As for this clonotype: A much larger clone lies a single base off, so this may be a read error. CDR3 amino acids: CASRWGSTGELFF. DNA for the CDR3: TGTGCCAGCAGGTGGGGGAGCACCGGGGAGCTGTTTTTT. The rearrangement uses TRBV12-3 or TRBV12-4 and TRBJ2-2, with D tentatively TRBD1 or TRBD2 (5 bases each). The CDR3 is made up of 13 amino acids. V lost 6 bases and J lost 4, with 9 bases in between.

In this sample, this clonotype turned up a few times. A single base separates this from a much larger clone, so it may be a read error. CDR3 in amino acids: CASSRDIQGPYEQYF. Here the CDR3 DNA reads TGTGCCAGCAGCCGAGACATACAGGGACCCTACGAGCAGTACTTC. This chain connects TRBV4-2 to TRBJ2-7, with D possibly TRBD1 on 6 matching bases. The V end was cut by 4 bases, the J end by 2 bases, with 15 bases between. Per germline, CDR1 LGHNA and CDR2 YNFKEQ. The CDR3 has 15 amino acids.

This clonotype has ten or more counts. This chain joins TRBV7-9 and TRBJ2-7; a possible D gene is TRBD1 (6 bases). Germline CDR1 is SEHNR and CDR2 is FQNEAQ (reference sequence). Trimming took 5 bases from V and 12 from J, leaving 17 bases between them. The CDR3 has 12 residues. The CDR3 sequence: CASSPGTKNLYF. Here the CDR3 DNA reads TGTGCCAGCAGCCCCGGGACAAAGAATCTGTACTTC.

This clonotype was seen at least ten times. The chain uses TRBV29-1 and TRBJ2-3; D might be TRBD1 (5 bases). Germline CDR1 and CDR2: SQVTM and ANQGSEA. This CDR3 has 13 amino acids. Trimming removed 2 bases from V and 3 bases from J, with 9 bases in between. In DNA form, the CDR3 reads TGCAGCGTTGAACAGGGTGGGACAGATACGCAGTATTTT. Encoded protein: CSVEQGGTDTQYF.

This clonotype was counted at least ten times. Being one base from a much bigger clone, this may be a read error. This chain uses TRBV7-3 with TRBJ1-6, with a tentative D call TRBD1 (6 bases). The V end lost 3 bases, the J end lost 11 bases, and 26 bases lay between the germline ends. There are 18 residues in the CDR3. CDR1 is SGHTA and CDR2 is FQGTGA in the germline V gene. This CDR3 reads CASSFAAGGRGQGPPLHF. The CDR3 DNA reads TGTGCCAGCAGCTTCGCGGCCGGTGGTCGGGGGCAGGGGCCACCCCTCCACTTT.

This clonotype came up many times. This chain connects TRBV24-1 to TRBJ2-1; 9 nucleotides agree with TRBD2. This CDR3 region has 14 residues. Germline V gene data show CDR1 as KGHDR and CDR2 as SFDVKD. V lost 6 bases and J lost 15; bases outside the gene matches: 14. The CDR3 spells CATSSFAGTSFLFF. CDR3 DNA sequence: TGTGCCACCAGTTCCTTTGCCGGGACTAGCTTTTTGTTCTTC.

This clonotype was picked up many times. V usage is TRBV13 and J usage is TRBJ1-2; D is undetermined. This CDR3 comprises 14 residues. V lost 0 bases and J lost 2, with 7 bases in between. Per germline, CDR1 PRHDT and CDR2 FYEKMQ (reference sequence). CDR3 coding DNA: TGTGCCAGCAGCTTAGGCGGGTTAAACTATGGCTACACCTTC. This translates into CASSLGGLNYGYTF. The full variable domain, with the rest looked up from reference TRBV13 and TRBJ1-2, is AAGVIQSPRHLIKEKRETATLKCYPIPRHDTVYWYQQGPGQDPQFLISFYEKMQSDKGSIPDRFSAQQFSDYHSELNMSSLELGDSALYFCASSLGGLNYGYTFGSGTRLTVV.